This T cell receptor (beta chain) was found in a study of T cells in Graves' hyperthyroidism and ophthalmopathy. Study results and limitations: In the analysis, a 13 V-J model separated ophthalmopathy from stable hyperthyroidism. Most clonotypes expanded in thyroid above 0.001 were likewise present in blood.

Germline lookup yields CDR1 MNHEY and CDR2 SMNVEV (reference sequence). Trimming took off 5 bases at V and 1 base at J, with 8 bases between the two ends. The CDR3 loop spans 13 amino acids. This clonotype appeared a few times. As yet, its antigen is unknown. RNA transcripts yielded amplified TCR beta CDR3 regions. In the first-round RT-PCR of the TCR CDR3, the HTBI primer set was used. TCRdb redid the calling of the multiplex PCR reads with MiXCR, one entry per CDR3 protein. The sample records some 270,000 distinct CDR3 sequences, 10% to 15% being singletons. Patients having uncontrolled infection, another autoimmune disease, pregnancy or lactation were not included.

The sample comprised blood. The chain employs TRBV27 and TRBJ1-1; D is unclear. The receptor's source is a woman younger than 45 with Graves' hyperthyroidism that later progressed to Graves' ophthalmopathy. CDR3 DNA: TGTGCCAGCAGTCCCCAGTCGAACACTGAAGCTTTCTTT. Translation: CASSPQSNTEAFF.